This T cell receptor beta chain was obtained from a study of CD4 T cells in relation to SARS-CoV-2 and coronaviruses. Looking at the study overall: ViraFEST: approximately 10-day antigen culture of PBMCs, then TCR beta CDR3 sequencing.

A remark on this clone: Its antigen is still unknown.

Findings of the study overall: This crossreactivity analysis covered spike protein alone, no other viral proteins. Crossreactive clones expanded significantly less to SARS-CoV-2 than monoreactive clones.

Clones were sequenced by immunoSEQ multiplex PCR, and TCRdb holds only the in-frame ones, with some missing. In the table there are 35,000 to 40,000 clones, less than 85% of which are singletons. The specimen sequenced was naive CD4+ T cells from PBMCs, cultured in vitro. The subset was: naive CD4+ T cells isolated by negative enrichment. This receptor was obtained from an adult with COVID-19.

The CDR3 spells CASSQEIGPRYF. The CDR3 coding sequence is TGCGCCAGCAGCCAAGAAATCGGACCTAGGTACTTC. V usage is TRBV4-1 and J usage is TRBJ2-7; D is undetermined. Trimming removed 0 bases from V and 12 bases from J, with 12 bases in between. CDR1 and CDR2 from the germline V gene are MGHRA and YSYEKL. The CDR3 is 12 residues long.